These 9 T cell receptor beta chains were sequenced from one sample in a study of blood T cell repertoires in COVID-19. This table comes from immunoSEQ multiplex PCR, and its TCRdb copy is limited to in-frame clones, with some not included. The data contain more than 200,000 clones, approximately 80% of them singletons. The sequenced material came from peripheral blood. The origin of the receptors is a man aged 40-50 years with acute or convalescent COVID-19.

This clone was seen at least ten times. The V and J genes are TRBV12-5 and TRBJ2-1; D might be TRBD2 (6 bases). CDR1 LGHNT and CDR2 FRNRAP come from the germline V gene. This CDR3 is built from 13 residues. V was cut by 6 bases and J by 6 bases, with 12 bases left in between. The CDR3, as DNA: TGTGCTAGTGGCCTACTAGCAGGCAATGAGCAGTTCTTC. Its protein is CASGLLAGNEQFF.

The V gene is TRBV9, the J gene TRBJ2-1, with TRBD2 matching 7 bases. Trimming removed 0 bases from V and 3 bases from J; junction bases left unmatched: 6. Germline V CDR1 and CDR2: SGDLS, YYNGEE. CDR3 length: 16 amino acids. The CDR3: CASSVEEREFYNEQFF. The CDR3 nucleotides read TGTGCCAGCAGCGTAGAGGAGCGGGAATTCTACAATGAGCAGTTCTTC.

This chain uses TRBV18 with TRBJ2-1, with D possibly TRBD2 on 5 matching bases. Germline CDR1 and CDR2: KGHSH and LQKENI. The CDR3 spans 16 residues. V shed 3 bases and J shed 4 bases, with 16 bases lying between them. The CDR3 DNA sequence: TGTGCCAGCTCACCTGTACCAGCGGAACAGTACAATGAGCAGTTCTTC. Residues: CASSPVPAEQYNEQFF.

V gene TRBV7-9 combines with J gene TRBJ2-7, with D possibly being TRBD1 (5 bases). V lost 5 bases to trimming and J lost 9 bases, with 29 bases between them. The CDR3 is 17 amino acids. In germline, CDR1 is SEHNR, CDR2 FQNEAQ (reference sequence). CDR3: CASSPWQGSLPWVGQYF. In DNA, the CDR3 is TGTGCCAGCAGCCCATGGCAGGGTAGTTTGCCTTGGGTAGGGCAGTACTTC.

The genes are TRBV9 and TRBJ2-1; D ambiguous. Germline V lookup: CDR1 SGDLS, CDR2 YYNGEE. With 0 bases removed from V and 4 bases from J, the gap between germline ends came to 5 bases. CDR3 length: 13 amino acids. CDR3 region: CASSVASYNEQFF. Here the CDR3 DNA reads TGTGCCAGCAGCGTAGCCAGTTACAATGAGCAGTTCTTC.

A single count supports this clone. The rearrangement links TRBV19 to TRBJ2-3; 13 positions agree with TRBD2. V lost 2 bases to trimming and J lost 5 bases; unmatched junction nucleotides: 19. The CDR3 loop spans 21 amino acids. The germline gives CDR1 LNHDA, CDR2 SQIVND (reference sequence). DNA of the CDR3: TGTGCCAGTAGTATACAGGGAGACGGACTAGCGGGAGTCTTAAAGCGAGATACGCAGTATTTT. The encoded protein is CASSIQGDGLAGVLKRDTQYF.

The genes are TRBV7-9 and TRBJ1-2, with D unresolved. The CDR3 runs to 17 residues. From germline, CDR1 is SEHNR and CDR2 FQNEAQ (reference sequence). V lost 4 bases and J lost 3, with 21 bases in between. The CDR3 coding sequence is TGTGCCAGCAGCTCAACTTTTTCCGGCGGCGGGGACTATGGCTACACCTTC. Encoded protein: CASSSTFSGGGDYGYTF.

The CDR3 region has the DNA TGCAGCGTTAGACCTTTGACAGGGGATGGCTACACCTTC. This codes for CSVRPLTGDGYTF. The chain links TRBV29-1 to TRBJ1-2, with TRBD1 matching 8 bases. Germline CDR1 is SQVTM and CDR2 is ANQGSEA. V was clipped by 5 bases and J by 6 bases; unmatched bases: 8. CDR3 size: 13 residues. Full variable domain (outside the CDR3, taken from reference TRBV29-1 and TRBJ1-2): SAVISQKPSRDICQRGTSLTIQCQVDSQVTMMFWYRQQPGQSLTLIATANQGSEATYESGFVIDKFPISRPNLTFSTLTVSNMSPEDSSIYLCSVRPLTGDGYTFGSGTRLTVV.

The chain is built from TRBV30 and TRBJ2-5; 7 positions agree with TRBD2. Losses at the gene ends were 2 bases for V and 0 bases for J; bases not matched to a gene: 0. The CDR3 is 13 residues long. Germline CDR1 and CDR2: GTSNPN and SVGIG (reference sequence). The CDR3 sequence: CAWSRGDQETQYF. The DNA for the CDR3 is TGTGCCTGGAGTCGGGGGGACCAAGAGACCCAGTACTTC.